This T cell receptor (beta chain) emerged from a study of blood T cell repertoires in COVID-19. This clone is a singleton in its sample. A read error may produce the germline difference seen at one junction end. TCRdb keeps only in-frame clones here, not all; method: immunoSEQ multiplex PCR. In the table there are about 170,000 clones, around 86% of which are singletons. Sequencing was performed on peripheral blood. The clonotype comes from an elderly woman with COVID-19, enrolled during active disease.

The CDR3 loop is CANSIAGNEQFF. The CDR3 DNA reads as TGTGCCAACAGTATAGCGGGAAATGAGCAGTTCTTC. This chain uses TRBV6-6 with TRBJ2-1; TRBD2 agrees at 8 bases. The CDR3 runs 12 residues. Germline V gene data show CDR1 as MNHNY and CDR2 as SVGAGI (reference sequence).